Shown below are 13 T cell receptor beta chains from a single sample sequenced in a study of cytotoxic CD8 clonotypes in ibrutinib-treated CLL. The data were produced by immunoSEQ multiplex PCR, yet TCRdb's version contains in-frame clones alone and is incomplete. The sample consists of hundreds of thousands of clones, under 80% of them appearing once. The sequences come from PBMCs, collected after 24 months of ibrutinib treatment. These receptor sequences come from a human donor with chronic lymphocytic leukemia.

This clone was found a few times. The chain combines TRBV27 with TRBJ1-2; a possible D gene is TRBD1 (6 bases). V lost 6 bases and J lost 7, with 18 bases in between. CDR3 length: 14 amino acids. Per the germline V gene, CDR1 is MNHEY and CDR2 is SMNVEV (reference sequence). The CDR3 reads CASSPRGAAPGYTF. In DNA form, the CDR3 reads TGTGCCAGCAGCCCACGGGGGGCGGCACCTGGCTACACCTTC.

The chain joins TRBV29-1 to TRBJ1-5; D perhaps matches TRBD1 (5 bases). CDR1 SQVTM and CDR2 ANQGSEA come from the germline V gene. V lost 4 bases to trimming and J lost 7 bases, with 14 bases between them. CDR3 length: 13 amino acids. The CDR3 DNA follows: TGCAGCGTTGTGGGGGGGATTGGCCAGCCCCAGCATTTT. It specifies CSVVGGIGQPQHF. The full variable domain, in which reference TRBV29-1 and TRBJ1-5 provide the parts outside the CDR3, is SAVISQKPSRDICQRGTSLTIQCQVDSQVTMMFWYRQQPGQSLTLIATANQGSEATYESGFVIDKFPISRPNLTFSTLTVSNMSPEDSSIYLCSVVGGIGQPQHFGDGTRLSIL.

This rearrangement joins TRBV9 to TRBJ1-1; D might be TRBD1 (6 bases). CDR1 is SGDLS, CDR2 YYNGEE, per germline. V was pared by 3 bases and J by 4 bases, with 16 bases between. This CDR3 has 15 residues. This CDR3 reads CASSGTTGLPTEAFF. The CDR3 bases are TGTGCCAGCAGCGGAACTACAGGGCTACCCACTGAAGCTTTCTTT.

The CDR3 protein is CASSRTVGYTF. Here the CDR3 DNA reads TGTGCCAGCAGCAGGACGGTCGGCTACACCTTC. The chain has TRBV7-9 and TRBJ1-2; D remains ambiguous. Germline lookup yields CDR1 SEHNR and CDR2 FQNEAQ (reference sequence). The V end lost 5 bases, the J end lost 8 bases, and 9 bases lay between the germline ends. The length of the CDR3 is 11 residues.

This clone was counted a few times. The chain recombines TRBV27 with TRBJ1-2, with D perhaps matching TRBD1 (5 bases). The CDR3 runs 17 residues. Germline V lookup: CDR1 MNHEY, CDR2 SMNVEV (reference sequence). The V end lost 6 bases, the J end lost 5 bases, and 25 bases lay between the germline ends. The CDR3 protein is CASSQTPGQGIKYGYTF. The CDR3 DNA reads TGTGCCAGCAGCCAGACACCGGGGCAGGGAATTAAATATGGCTACACCTTC.

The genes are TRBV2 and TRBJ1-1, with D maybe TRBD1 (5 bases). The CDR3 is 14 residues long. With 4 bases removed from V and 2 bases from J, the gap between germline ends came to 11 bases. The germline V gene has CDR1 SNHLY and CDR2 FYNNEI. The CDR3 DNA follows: TGTGCCAGCAGTGGGGGACGGATCAACACTGAAGCTTTCTTT. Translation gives CASSGGRINTEAFF.

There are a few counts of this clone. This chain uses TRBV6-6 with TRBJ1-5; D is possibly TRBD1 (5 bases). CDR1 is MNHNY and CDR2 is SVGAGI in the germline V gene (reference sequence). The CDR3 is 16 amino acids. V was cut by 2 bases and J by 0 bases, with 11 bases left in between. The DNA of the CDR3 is TGTGCCAGCAGTTACCCCTCCCAGGGTAGCAATCAGCCCCAGCATTTT. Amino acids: CASSYPSQGSNQPQHF.

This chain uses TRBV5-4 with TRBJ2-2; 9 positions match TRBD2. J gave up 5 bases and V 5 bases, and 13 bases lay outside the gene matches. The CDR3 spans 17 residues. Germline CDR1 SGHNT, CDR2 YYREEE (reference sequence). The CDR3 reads CASSPPGLALGTGELFF. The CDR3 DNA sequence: TGTGCCAGCAGTCCTCCGGGACTAGCATTAGGGACCGGGGAGCTGTTTTTT.

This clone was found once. The CDR3 loop is CSVEDQLGYTF. In DNA form, the CDR3 reads TGCAGCGTTGAAGATCAACTTGGCTACACCTTC. This sequence joins TRBV29-1 and TRBJ1-2; no reliable D call. The CDR3 length is 11 residues. Trimming took 0 bases from V and 7 from J, leaving 6 bases between them. From germline, CDR1 is SQVTM and CDR2 ANQGSEA.

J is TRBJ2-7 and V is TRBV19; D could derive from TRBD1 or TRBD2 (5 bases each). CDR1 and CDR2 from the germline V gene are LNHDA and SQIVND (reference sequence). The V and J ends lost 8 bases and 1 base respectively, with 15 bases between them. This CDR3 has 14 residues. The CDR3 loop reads CASGGIYPSYEQYF. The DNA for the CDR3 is TGTGCCAGTGGGGGAATCTACCCTTCCTACGAGCAGTACTTC.

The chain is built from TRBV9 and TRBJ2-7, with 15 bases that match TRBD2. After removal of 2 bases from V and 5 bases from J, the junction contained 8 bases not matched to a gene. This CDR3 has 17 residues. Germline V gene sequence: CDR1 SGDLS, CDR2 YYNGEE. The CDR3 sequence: CASSVGLAGGAANEQYF. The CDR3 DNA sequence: TGTGCCAGCAGCGTCGGACTAGCGGGAGGGGCAGCGAACGAGCAGTACTTC. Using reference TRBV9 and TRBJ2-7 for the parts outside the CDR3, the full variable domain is DSGVTQTPKHLITATGQRVTLRCSPRSGDLSVYWYQQSLDQGLQFLIQYYNGEERAKGNILERFSAQQFPDLHSELNLSSLELGDSALYFCASSVGLAGGAANEQYFGPGTRLTVT.

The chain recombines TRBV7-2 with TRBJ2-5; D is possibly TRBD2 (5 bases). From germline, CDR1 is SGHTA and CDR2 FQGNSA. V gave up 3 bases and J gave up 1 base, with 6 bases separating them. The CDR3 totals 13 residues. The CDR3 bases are TGTGCCAGCAGCTTCGCGGGCCAAGAGACCCAGTACTTC. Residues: CASSFAGQETQYF.

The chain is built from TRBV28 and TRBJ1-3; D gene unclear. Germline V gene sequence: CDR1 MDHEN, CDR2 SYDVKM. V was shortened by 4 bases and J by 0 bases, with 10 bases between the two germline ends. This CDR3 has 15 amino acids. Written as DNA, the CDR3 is TGTGCCAGCAGTTCCGGGCTATACTCTGGAAACACCATATATTTT. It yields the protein CASSSGLYSGNTIYF.